The entry below describes one TCR beta chain. What it binds is unknown. This entry comes from a study of cytomegalovirus exposure and HLA in healthy donors. In the study overall: A subsequent analysis reported that the 95 to 150 validation repertoires were produced on the same platform that had also been used for the roughly 700 first-cohort repertoires. Study-level points and caveats: There were some public TCRs occurring in many donors, but most TCR sequences were rare. According to a subsequent analysis, TCR clusters identified in the first cohort showed a tendency to co-occur across the approximately 120 validation repertoires.

TCRdb's table, derived via immunoSEQ multiplex PCR, lists solely in-frame clones and lacks some. The repertoire has more than 300,000 clones, roughly 89% of them found once; the top ten carry around 0.84%. With 6 bases removed from V and 4 bases from J, the gap between germline ends came to 9 bases. The CDR3 has 12 amino acids. The V gene's germline CDR1 is SNHLY and CDR2 FYNNEI. This chain links TRBV2 with TRBJ1-1, with D hard to call. The sequence was collected from a woman under 30 in good health and CMV-seronegative. Sample: PBMCs. The CDR3 DNA is TGTGCCAGCAGCACGCGGGGCACTGAAGCTTTCTTT. Translating it yields CASSTRGTEAFF.